This T cell receptor (beta chain) emerged from a study of blood T cell repertoires in COVID-19. Study background: COVID-19 samples, acute and convalescent, were from the United States, Italy and Spain. PBMCs, B-cell-depleted T cells, or T cells were the source of the cDNA or gDNA that made up the material.

Clinical histories supplied by participants themselves formed the basis of cohort assignment. Original processing notes: Estimation of nucleated cell counts relied on the amplification of reference gene primers. Measured with immunoSEQ multiplex PCR; TCRdb has only the in-frame clones, and not every one. V and J calls and clone size follow that table, whereas D and trimming were derived from the DNA. Of a few hundred thousand clones in the sample, roughly 90% were seen once. Trimming removed 3 bases from V and 4 bases from J, with 12 bases in between. The CDR3 totals 13 residues. Germline assignment: CDR1 SQVTM and CDR2 ANQGSEA.

The V call is TRBV29-1, the J call TRBJ1-1; D not resolved. This receptor was obtained from a woman between 25 and 40 years old who had recovered from COVID-19. Material: PBMCs or T cells enriched from blood (not recorded which). CDR3 residues: CSVDGGFSTEAFF. CDR3 DNA sequence: TGCAGCGTTGATGGAGGGTTCAGCACTGAAGCTTTCTTT.